The 27 T cell receptor beta chains listed next were all sequenced from one sample in a study of shared clonotypes between healthy human individuals. The assay was immunoSEQ multiplex PCR, and TCRdb's table has in-frame clones only and misses some. The sample yields some 1.4 million clones, around 95% seen once. Sequencing was performed on naive CD4+ T cells sorted from blood. Indicated subset: CD45RA+ positively selected. These receptors were taken from a man aged 25 to 40 in good health.

This chain connects TRBV5-5 to TRBJ2-1; D gene unclear. The CDR3 loop spans 16 amino acids. Germline lookup yields CDR1 SGHKS and CDR2 YYEKEE (reference sequence). V lost 0 bases to trimming and J lost 2 bases, with 12 bases between them. CDR3 in amino acids: CASSLGRFSTYNEQFF. CDR3 sequence (DNA): TGTGCCAGCAGCTTGGGTCGGTTTTCGACCTACAATGAGCAGTTCTTC.

There are a few counts of this clone. The chain links TRBV7-8 to TRBJ1-5; tentatively, D is TRBD1 (5 bases). V was shortened by 3 bases and J by 6 bases, with 9 bases between the two germline ends. CDR3 length: 13 amino acids. Germline CDR1 and CDR2: SGHVS and FQNEAQ. CDR3 region: CASSFRVGQPQHF. The CDR3, as DNA: TGTGCCAGCAGCTTCAGGGTGGGTCAGCCCCAGCATTTT.

The chain is built from TRBV18 and TRBJ2-1, with 8 bases aligning to TRBD2. The germline gives CDR1 KGHSH, CDR2 LQKENI. V trimming: 2 bases; J trimming: 1 base; junction bases outside the gene matches: 4. The CDR3 totals 16 residues. CDR3 nucleotides: TGTGCCAGCTCACCATCAGCGGGGGCGTCCTACAATGAGCAGTTCTTC. Amino acid sequence: CASSPSAGASYNEQFF. Full variable domain (remainder filled in from reference TRBV18 and TRBJ2-1): NAGVMQNPRHLVRRRGQEARLRCSPMKGHSHVYWYRQLPEEGLKFMVYLQKENIIDESGMPKERFSAEFPKEGPSILRIQQVVRGDSAAYFCASSPSAGASYNEQFFGPGTRLTVL.

The chain couples TRBV6-5 to TRBJ1-4; no reliable D call. CDR1 is MNHEY, CDR2 SVGAGI, per germline. The CDR3 runs 14 residues. Trimming removed 6 bases from V and 3 bases from J, with 11 bases in between. This CDR3 reads CASSLVFANEKLFF. CDR3 nucleotide sequence: TGTGCCAGCAGCCTGGTATTCGCTAATGAAAAACTGTTTTTT.

J is TRBJ1-1 and V is TRBV6-1; TRBD1 might be the D (5 bases). CDR3 length equals 14 residues. With 5 bases removed from V and 6 bases from J, the gap between germline ends came to 16 bases. The germline CDR1 and CDR2 sequences are MNHNS and SASEGT. Written as DNA, the CDR3 is TGTGCCAGCAGTTCGGGCCCGAGGGGACCTGAAGCTTTCTTT. The encoded protein is CASSSGPRGPEAFF.

The V call is TRBV6-5, the J call TRBJ2-7; TRBD2 aligns across 13 bases. This CDR3 contains 16 residues. Losses at the gene ends were 4 bases for V and 6 bases for J; bases not matched to a gene: 9. Looked up from germline, CDR1 is MNHEY and CDR2 is SVGAGI. CDR3 residues: CASSSGTSGTRREQYF. As DNA, the CDR3 is TGTGCCAGCAGTTCGGGGACTAGCGGGACCCGGCGCGAGCAGTACTTC.

A single count supports this clone. J is TRBJ2-1 and V is TRBV7-3; a weak D match, TRBD1 (6 bases). Germline assignment: CDR1 SGHTA and CDR2 FQGTGA. This CDR3 is built from 12 residues. The V end was cut by 4 bases, the J end by 10 bases, with 11 bases between. The CDR3 DNA reads as TGTGCCAGCAGCTCACAGGGTAGCGAGCAGTTCTTC. Amino acids: CASSSQGSEQFF.

This clone was seen just once. Within the sample, other DNA sequences also encode this same CDR3. The gene calls are TRBV6-1 and TRBJ1-5; 8 positions match TRBD1. CDR1 and CDR2 (germline): MNHNS, SASEGT. CDR3 length: 13 residues. V gave up 4 bases and J gave up 7 bases; unmatched junction bases: 3. The CDR3 reads CASSVDRGQPQHF. The DNA for the CDR3 is TGTGCCAGCAGTGTAGACAGGGGCCAGCCCCAGCATTTT.

The CDR3: CASTLRTGFTDTQYF. The CDR3 nucleotides read TGTGCCAGTACCTTGAGGACAGGCTTCACAGATACGCAGTATTTT. J is TRBJ2-3 and V is TRBV19, with 7 positions matching TRBD1. V lost 7 bases and J lost 2; bases outside the gene matches: 9. Germline CDR1 is LNHDA and CDR2 is SQIVND (reference sequence). CDR3 length equals 15 residues.

Of note for this clone: Other DNA sequences in the same sample also yield this CDR3. Here the CDR3 DNA reads TGTGCCAGCAGCTTAGGACAGGTATACTACGAGCAGTACTTC. This codes for CASSLGQVYYEQYF. This sequence joins TRBV7-2 and TRBJ2-7, with D tentatively TRBD1 (6 bases). The CDR3 is 14 residues long. Germline CDR1 reads SGHTA; CDR2 reads FQGNSA. Between the trimmed V and J ends, which lost 1 base and 3 bases, there was a span of 10 bases.

Only one count was recorded for this clone. The gene calls are TRBV5-1 and TRBJ2-2; TRBD2 might be the D (6 bases). The V gene lost 4 bases and the J gene lost 3 bases, with 10 bases spanning the gap. The germline V gene encodes CDR1 SGHRS and CDR2 YFSETQ. The CDR3 runs 14 residues. The CDR3 spells CASSAGLHTGELFF. CDR3 bases: TGCGCCAGCAGCGCGGGACTTCACACCGGGGAGCTGTTTTTT.

The chain links TRBV28 to TRBJ2-7; no firm D call. CDR1 MDHEN and CDR2 SYDVKM come from the germline V gene. The germline V and J ends were trimmed by 7 bases and 2 bases, with 12 bases remaining between them. This CDR3 has 13 residues. CDR3 residues: CASITLGTYEQYF. The DNA of the CDR3 is TGTGCCAGCATCACCTTGGGGACCTACGAGCAGTACTTC. The full variable domain, with the rest looked up from reference TRBV28 and TRBJ2-7, is DVKVTQSSRYLVKRTGEKVFLECVQDMDHENMFWYRQDPGLGLRLIYFSYDVKMKEKGDIPEGYSVSREKKERFSLILESASTNQTSMYLCASITLGTYEQYFGPGTRLTVT.

The gene calls are TRBV19 and TRBJ2-7, with 8 nucleotides matching TRBD2. The CDR3 is 14 residues long. V lost 5 bases to trimming and J lost 2 bases; unmatched junction nucleotides: 5. Germline V lookup: CDR1 LNHDA, CDR2 SQIVND (reference sequence). As DNA, the CDR3 is TGTGCCAGTAGTTATAGCGGGATTCCCTACGAGCAGTACTTC. Its protein is CASSYSGIPYEQYF.

As DNA, the CDR3 is TGCGCCAGCGCCCGGGGCGCCTACGAGCAGTACTTC. Amino acid sequence: CASARGAYEQYF. The rearrangement uses TRBV5-1 and TRBJ2-7, with D perhaps TRBD1 or TRBD2 (5 bases each). V dropped 7 bases and J dropped 2 bases, with 10 bases sitting between them. The length of the CDR3 is 12 residues. Germline-derived CDR1 and CDR2 are SGHRS and YFSETQ.

V and J are TRBV19 and TRBJ2-2; D might be TRBD1 or TRBD2, each matching 5 bases. The CDR3 is 13 residues long. The V gene lost 5 bases and the J gene lost 8 bases, with 12 bases spanning the gap. The germline gives CDR1 LNHDA, CDR2 SQIVND (reference sequence). The CDR3 here is CASSVGVWGELFF. CDR3 nucleotide sequence: TGTGCCAGTAGTGTGGGGGTGTGGGGGGAGCTGTTTTTT.

In its sample, this clone was seen once. The rearrangement uses TRBV28 and TRBJ2-1; D ambiguous. Germline V gene data show CDR1 as MDHEN and CDR2 as SYDVKM. CDR3 size: 15 residues. Trimming stripped 4 bases from V and 6 bases from J, with 16 bases between. This chain's CDR3 is CASSYRLLYSNEQFF. The CDR3 region has the DNA TGTGCCAGCAGTTACCGACTCCTATATTCCAATGAGCAGTTCTTC.

The gene calls are TRBV27 and TRBJ1-4; 7 bases match TRBD1. With 2 bases clipped from V and 0 bases from J, the junction kept 9 bases outside the gene matches. This CDR3 has 18 residues. In germline, CDR1 is MNHEY, CDR2 SMNVEV (reference sequence). The CDR3: CASSLRAGGITTNEKLFF. CDR3 sequence (DNA): TGTGCCAGCAGTTTACGGGCAGGGGGGATTACAACTAATGAAAAACTGTTTTTT.

The chain employs TRBV18 and TRBJ2-2; no clear D gene. The V gene lost 1 base and the J gene lost 6 bases, with 9 bases spanning the gap. The CDR3 consists of 14 residues. CDR1 is KGHSH and CDR2 is LQKENI in the germline V gene. CDR3 protein: CASSPLWISGELFF. Here the CDR3 DNA reads TGTGCCAGCTCACCACTTTGGATCTCCGGGGAGCTGTTTTTT.

This clone was seen only a few times. Other DNA sequences of this sample code for an identical CDR3. The chain recombines TRBV9 with TRBJ2-1; 9 bases fit TRBD2. The J segment lost 0 bases and the V segment lost 2 bases, leaving 0 bases of the junction unmatched. Germline-derived CDR1 and CDR2 are SGDLS and YYNGEE. The length of the CDR3 is 15 residues. The CDR3 nucleotides are TGTGCCAGCAGCGTTAGCGGGAGCTCCTACAATGAGCAGTTCTTC. This gives the protein CASSVSGSSYNEQFF.

This clone was observed a single time. The chain has TRBV6-1 and TRBJ2-6; D unclear. V lost 5 bases to trimming and J lost 0 bases, with 2 bases between them. Germline-derived CDR1 and CDR2 are MNHNS and SASEGT. The CDR3 totals 13 residues. In nucleotides, the CDR3 is TGTGCCAGCAGTTACTCTGGGGCCAACGTCCTGACTTTC. This codes for CASSYSGANVLTF.

The gene calls are TRBV25-1 and TRBJ2-2, with TRBD1 matching 9 bases. Germline values: CDR1 MGHDK, CDR2 SYGVNS. The CDR3 is 18 residues long. V trimming: 7 bases; J trimming: 5 bases; junction bases outside the gene matches: 17. The CDR3 bases are TGTGCCAGCACCTCGACGAAGACCGGGACAGGGTATACCGGGGAGCTGTTTTTT. Amino acid sequence: CASTSTKTGTGYTGELFF.

The CDR3 DNA sequence: TGTGCCAGCGCCGGGACAGGCTCCTACGAGCAGTACTTC. It translates to CASAGTGSYEQYF. The rearrangement joins TRBV2 to TRBJ2-7; 8 bases fit TRBD1. The V segment lost 8 bases and the J segment 0 bases; nucleotides outside the gene matches: 3. Germline V gives CDR1 SNHLY, CDR2 FYNNEI. The CDR3 runs to 13 residues.

The rearrangement joins TRBV28 to TRBJ1-5; D not certain. Trimming took off 6 bases at V and 8 bases at J, with 14 bases between the two ends. CDR3 length equals 13 residues. Per the germline V gene, CDR1 is MDHEN and CDR2 is SYDVKM. The CDR3 sequence: CASSQPPWEPQHF. CDR3 in DNA: TGTGCCAGCAGCCAACCTCCGTGGGAGCCCCAGCATTTT.

The V and J genes are TRBV11-2 and TRBJ1-2; perhaps TRBD1 as D (5 bases). V lost 2 bases and J lost 4, with 14 bases in between. The CDR3 is 15 amino acids. Germline assignment: CDR1 SGHAT and CDR2 FQNNGV. CDR3 loop: CASSLLQRGVYGYTF. CDR3 DNA: TGTGCCAGCAGCTTACTCCAAAGGGGTGTCTATGGCTACACCTTC.

J is TRBJ2-3 and V is TRBV2, with D perhaps TRBD2 (6 bases). CDR3 length: 16 residues. The V gene lost 7 bases and the J gene lost 2 bases, with 19 bases spanning the gap. Per the germline V gene, CDR1 is SNHLY and CDR2 is FYNNEI. The CDR3 region is CASTYRRAGDTDTQYF. DNA of the CDR3: TGTGCCAGCACGTACCGGAGGGCGGGCGACACAGATACGCAGTATTTT.

V usage is TRBV7-9 and J usage is TRBJ2-1, with 7 nucleotides matching TRBD2. CDR3 length: 14 amino acids. From germline, CDR1 is SEHNR and CDR2 FQNEAQ (reference sequence). V dropped 4 bases and J dropped 9; count of bases not matched to a gene: 9. The CDR3 sequence is CASSSSPLAGEQFF. CDR3 sequence (DNA): TGTGCCAGCAGCTCCTCCCCGTTAGCGGGTGAGCAGTTCTTC. Supplemented by reference TRBV7-9 and TRBJ2-1, the full variable domain reads DTGVSQNPRHKITKRGQNVTFRCDPISEHNRLYWYRQTLGQGPEFLTYFQNEAQLEKSRLLSDRFSAERPKGSFSTLEIQRTEQGDSAMYLCASSSSPLAGEQFFGPGTRLTVL.

The rearrangement links TRBV5-1 to TRBJ2-2; either TRBD1 or TRBD2 may supply D (5 bases each). Trimming removed 4 bases at V and 0 bases at J, with 13 bases between. The CDR3 consists of 16 residues. Germline values: CDR1 SGHRS, CDR2 YFSETQ. CDR3 in amino acids: CASSRKGTSNTGELFF. DNA for the CDR3: TGCGCCAGCAGCAGAAAGGGGACCTCGAACACCGGGGAGCTGTTTTTT.